The rows below give T cell receptor beta chains drawn from one sample of a study of long-term antiretroviral therapy in people with HIV. Assay: immunoSEQ multiplex PCR; the TCRdb copy retains only in-frame clones and omits some. Of 20,000 to 25,000 clones in the sample, around 80% are singletons; the top ten hold more than 8%. The sample consisted of unsorted PBMCs, taken 1.2 years after starting antiretroviral therapy. The origin of the receptors is a middle-aged woman with HIV. Each CDR3 is given with its conserved first and last residue. D genes are given only for firm matches. Where a row states a size, it is once, few, many or the class of an expanded clone; other rows omit it.

D,J,V,size,DNA,CDR3
NA,TRBJ1-1,TRBV7-9,NA,TGTGCCAGCAGCCCACCCCTTGACACTGAAGCTTTCTTT,CASSPPLDTEAFF
NA,TRBJ1-2,TRBV7-8,NA,TGTGCCAGCAGCCCACGGGGGGGACGGTCTAACTATGGCTACACCTTC,CASSPRGGRSNYGYTF
NA,TRBJ1-5,TRBV6-1,few,TGTGCCAGCAGTGAACAGGGGCTCGGGTATCAGCCCCAGCATTTT,CASSEQGLGYQPQHF
NA,TRBJ2-1,TRBV27,NA,TGTGCCAGCAGTTTTGGCGGTGAGCAGTTCTTC,CASSFGGEQFF
NA,TRBJ2-7,TRBV6-5,NA,TGTGCCAGCACCTCGACAGGCGTAAGCGAGCAGTACTTC,CASTSTGVSEQYF
TRBD2,TRBJ2-5,TRBV7-9,NA,TGTGCCAGCCAGTCGGAGGCCTCAAGCGGGGCCCAGTACTTC,CASQSEASSGAQYF
TRBD1,TRBJ1-6,TRBV5-4,NA,TGTGCCAGCAGCAGCGACAGGGGGGTGATTGTTGGTAATTCACCCCTCCACTTT,CASSSDRGVIVGNSPLHF
NA,TRBJ1-3,TRBV29-1,NA,TGCAGCGTTGTAGTAACAGGCGGTGGAAACACCATATATTTT,CSVVVTGGGNTIYF
NA,TRBJ2-3,TRBV29-1,NA,TGCAGCGTTGTGGCGGACCTCGGCACAGATACGCAGTATTTT,CSVVADLGTDTQYF
NA,TRBJ2-7,TRBV4-2,few,TGTGCCAGCAGCCAAGGGACAGATTACGAGCAGTACTTC,CASSQGTDYEQYF
NA,TRBJ1-4,TRBV11-3,NA,TGTGCCAGCAGCTTAGCGGTCGGCGGTAATGAAAAACTGTTTTTT,CASSLAVGGNEKLFF
NA,TRBJ2-1,TRBV29-1,NA,TGCAGCGCCCGAACGGGGGCTAGAGTTACTGAGCAGTTCTTC,CSARTGARVTEQFF
NA,TRBJ2-4,TRBV30,once,TGTGCCTGGAGTGCAGGACCATTAGCCAAAAACATTCAGTACTTC,CAWSAGPLAKNIQYF
TRBD1,TRBJ2-5,TRBV11-3,NA,TGTGCCAGCAGCTTGGGGACAGTGTTGGGCCAAGAGACCCAGTACTTC,CASSLGTVLGQETQYF
TRBD1,TRBJ1-2,TRBV5-6,NA,TGTGCCAGCCACAGGCGGGGGACAGGGCCATTTCCTGGCTACACCTTC,CASHRRGTGPFPGYTF
NA,TRBJ1-4,TRBV4-3,NA,TGCGCCAGCAGCCAAGAAGGTGGTAGTAATGAAAAACTGTTTTTT,CASSQEGGSNEKLFF
NA,TRBJ2-2,TRBV2,NA,TGTGCCAGCAGTGCCACCGGGGAGCTGTTTTTT,CASSATGELFF
NA,TRBJ2-7,TRBV10-3,few,TGTGCCATCAGCGATGGACTGCACTACGAGCAGTACTTC,CAISDGLHYEQYF
TRBD1,TRBJ2-7,TRBV5-6,NA,TGTGCCAGCAGCTTGTACAGGGGGTTGAGCGAGCAGTACTTC,CASSLYRGLSEQYF
NA,TRBJ1-2,TRBV6-6,NA,TGTGCCAGCAGCCCGTTCATGGGGGCTCCTAACTATGGCTACACCTTC,CASSPFMGAPNYGYTF
NA,TRBJ1-6,TRBV27,NA,TGTGCCAGCAGGCCCAGCTCCTATAATTCACCCCTCCACTTT,CASRPSSYNSPLHF
NA,TRBJ1-2,TRBV18,NA,TGTGCCAGCTCACTACAGGTTTATGGCTACACCTTC,CASSLQVYGYTF
NA,TRBJ1-3,TRBV7-9,medium-sized,TGTGCCAGCAGCTTGCAGGGCGCAGGAAACACCATATATTTT,CASSLQGAGNTIYF
TRBD1,TRBJ1-5,TRBV6-6,NA,TGTGCCAGCAGTTACTCGATAGGGGGCGGAGATCAGCCCCAGCATTTT,CASSYSIGGGDQPQHF
TRBD1,TRBJ2-7,TRBV10-1,NA,TGCGCCAGCAGCCGGGACAGGGTCGGCGAGCAGTACTTC,CASSRDRVGEQYF
NA,TRBJ2-4,TRBV2,NA,TGTGCCAGCAAAGAGGAACTAGCCAAAAACATTCAGTACTTC,CASKEELAKNIQYF
NA,TRBJ1-4,TRBV5-1,NA,TGCGCCAGCAGCTTGGGACAGTTTCAGGAAAAACTGTTTTTT,CASSLGQFQEKLFF
NA,TRBJ1-4,TRBV28,NA,TGTGCCAGCAGTTCACCCGGGGCAGCGTTATGGGAAAAACTGTTTTTT,CASSSPGAALWEKLFF
TRBD1,TRBJ1-6,TRBV11-3,NA,TGTGCCAGCAGCCAACAGACAGGGGATCGAGGTTCACCCCTCCACTTT,CASSQQTGDRGSPLHF
NA,TRBJ2-6,TRBV27,NA,TGTGCCAGCAGTTTAATGGGACCCGCTGGGGCCAACGTCCTGACTTTC,CASSLMGPAGANVLTF
TRBD1,TRBJ1-1,TRBV5-1,once,TGCGCCAGCAGCTCGCAGGGACAGGGGAACACTGAAGCTTTCTTT,CASSSQGQGNTEAFF
NA,TRBJ1-2,TRBV4-3,once,TGCGCCAGCAGCCAAGAAAGGGCAGTTCTTAACTATGGCTACACCTTC,CASSQERAVLNYGYTF
TRBD1,TRBJ1-4,TRBV29-1,NA,TGCAGCGGACAGGGTAGAACTAATGAAAAACTGTTTTTT,CSGQGRTNEKLFF
NA,TRBJ1-2,TRBV19,NA,TGTGCCAGTAGTATCCACAGGGACGATGGCTACACCTTC,CASSIHRDDGYTF
NA,TRBJ1-4,TRBV6-6,once,TGTGCCAGCATCTCAGACACCGCTACTGGTGAAAAACTGTTTTTT,CASISDTATGEKLFF
NA,TRBJ2-1,TRBV11-3,NA,TGTGCCAGCAGCTTGAGTGGACGCAATGAGCAGTTCTTC,CASSLSGRNEQFF
NA,TRBJ1-2,TRBV6-1,once,TGTGCCAGCGGACCAGAGAGGGGCTATGGCTACACCTTC,CASGPERGYGYTF